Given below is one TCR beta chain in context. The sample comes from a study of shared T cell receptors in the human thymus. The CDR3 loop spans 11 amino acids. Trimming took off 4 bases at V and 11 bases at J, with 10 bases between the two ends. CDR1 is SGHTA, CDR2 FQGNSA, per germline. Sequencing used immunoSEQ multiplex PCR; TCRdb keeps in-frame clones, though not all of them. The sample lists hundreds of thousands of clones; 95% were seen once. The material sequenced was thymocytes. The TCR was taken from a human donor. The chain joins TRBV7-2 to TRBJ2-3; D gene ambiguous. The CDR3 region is CASSSPGEQYF. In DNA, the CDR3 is TGTGCCAGCAGCTCGCCTGGTGAGCAGTATTTT.